One sample yielded the 26 T cell receptor beta chains listed below, sequenced in a study of CXCR3-negative and CXCR3-positive naive CD8 T cells. TRB cDNA was prepared as libraries by UMI-labeled 5' RACE. For each CDR3 protein, TCRdb gives one entry from its re-call of the 5' RACE reads, without DNA. Here the sample table reports about 89,000 distinct CDR3 sequences. Findings and limits, study-wide: CXCR3-positive naive cells carried more hydrophobic TRB CDR3s than CXCR3-negative naive cells did.

Which antigens these TCRs recognize remains unknown. The sequenced sample was naive CXCR3+ CD8+ T cells from blood. Subset specified: CD45RO-CCR7+CD27+CD95- naive CD8+ T cells expressing CXCR3 (TNR3+). Receptors were obtained from a human donor in good health. Some clones in this sample may be carry-over from other donors' samples.

This chain links TRBV21-1 with TRBJ1-3. TRBV21-1 is flagged as a pseudogene. The CDR3 runs to 17 residues. The CDR3 reads CASSTEGHTHSGNTIYF.

The chain is built from TRBV7-2 and TRBJ2-3; TCRdb picks TRBD2, but there is no DNA to check that call. From germline, CDR1 is SGHTA and CDR2 FQGNSA. CDR3 length equals 14 residues. CDR3 amino acids: CASGRESSTDTQYF.

CDR3 protein: CASSALEAGDSYNEQFF. The chain recombines TRBV7-6 with TRBJ2-1; TCRdb's D gene call, TRBD1, goes unchecked for lack of DNA. The germline V gene has CDR1 SGHVS and CDR2 FNYEAQ. This CDR3 is built from 17 residues.

This chain joins TRBV20-1 and TRBJ2-3. The CDR3 is 13 amino acids. Germline V lookup: CDR1 DFQATT, CDR2 SNEGSKA (reference sequence). The CDR3 is CSASVPETDTQYF.

This sequence joins TRBV15 and TRBJ2-3; the D call from TCRdb, TRBD1, cannot be confirmed without DNA. Germline CDR1 reads LNHNV; CDR2 reads YYDKDF (reference sequence). CDR3 length: 15 amino acids. The CDR3 here is CATSREGGAPDTQYF.

V and J are TRBV7-9 and TRBJ2-7; TCRdb returns TRBD2, unconfirmable since there is no DNA. The CDR3 sequence is 14 residues long. Germline CDR1 is SEHNR and CDR2 is FQNEAQ (reference sequence). This CDR3 is CASSVPGLEGEQYF.

The rearrangement links TRBV4-2 to TRBJ1-5; absent DNA, TCRdb's TRBD1 call cannot be checked. Germline CDR1 and CDR2: LGHNA and YNFKEQ. This CDR3 comprises 15 residues. CDR3 sequence: CASSPETGINLPQHF.

The rearrangement joins TRBV29-1 to TRBJ2-3; without DNA, the TCRdb call of TRBD1 cannot be checked. The CDR3 covers 13 residues. CDR1 and CDR2 from the germline V gene are SQVTM and ANQGSEA. CDR3 residues: CSVEFGSPDTQYF.

The chain uses TRBV27 and TRBJ2-7. The CDR3 contains 13 residues. CDR1 is MNHEY, CDR2 SMNVEV, per germline (reference sequence). The CDR3 loop is CASSLSSGYEQYF.

The rearrangement links TRBV9 to TRBJ1-2; TCRdb selects TRBD1, and the lack of DNA leaves this call unchecked. Per germline, CDR1 SGDLS and CDR2 YYNGEE. There are 13 residues in the CDR3. The CDR3 reads CASSVQGGYGYTF.

The J gene is TRBJ2-7, the V gene TRBV29-1; with no DNA, the TCRdb D assignment of TRBD2 cannot be verified. Germline loops: CDR1 SQVTM, CDR2 ANQGSEA. The length of the CDR3 is 12 residues. The chain's CDR3 is CSVVSAGYEQYF.

The chain combines TRBV7-9 with TRBJ1-1; TCRdb's D call of TRBD1 is untestable without DNA. Germline-derived CDR1 and CDR2 are SEHNR and FQNEAQ (reference sequence). This CDR3 region has 11 residues. CDR3 region: CASGGGYEAFF.

The gene calls are TRBV3-1 and TRBJ2-1. Germline V gene sequence: CDR1 LGHDT, CDR2 YNNKEL (reference sequence). This CDR3 spans 15 amino acids. CDR3 sequence: CASSPDGSSYNEQFF.

The chain employs TRBV5-1 and TRBJ2-7; checking the TCRdb D call of TRBD1 is not possible without DNA. CDR3 size: 15 residues. Germline CDR1 SGHRS, CDR2 YFSETQ. Here the CDR3 reads CASSGITGSDYEQYF.

CDR3 sequence: CASGFNGAGEFYEQYF. The rearrangement joins TRBV12-5 to TRBJ2-7; TCRdb gives TRBD1 as the D gene, but with no DNA this cannot be confirmed. This CDR3 has 16 amino acids. Germline CDR1 is LGHNT and CDR2 is FRNRAP.

This chain joins TRBV15 and TRBJ2-7; without DNA, the TCRdb call of TRBD2 cannot be checked. The CDR3 consists of 16 residues. Germline lookup yields CDR1 LNHNV and CDR2 YYDKDF (reference sequence). CDR3 in amino acids: CATSASLAGVIYEQYF.

The J gene is TRBJ2-1, the V gene TRBV24-1; TCRdb reports TRBD1, a call that lacks DNA to check it against. CDR3 length: 17 amino acids. The V gene's germline CDR1 is KGHDR and CDR2 SFDVKD. Here the CDR3 reads CATSDPEGQGTNNEQFF.

This chain links TRBV7-9 with TRBJ2-7; TCRdb reports TRBD1, a call that lacks DNA to check it against. The CDR3 runs 15 residues. From germline, CDR1 is SEHNR and CDR2 FQNEAQ (reference sequence). CDR3 sequence: CASSFPGHRLGEQYF.

This chain connects TRBV15 to TRBJ2-2. Germline values: CDR1 LNHNV, CDR2 YYDKDF (reference sequence). The CDR3 spans 14 residues. The CDR3 sequence: CATSRDHGRGELFF.

CDR3 region: CHKTRDRGRNEQFF. The rearrangement joins TRBV10-1 to TRBJ2-1; TCRdb picks TRBD1, but there is no DNA to check that call. From germline, CDR1 is WNHNN and CDR2 SYGVQD (reference sequence). This CDR3 has 14 residues.

The V and J genes are TRBV4-1 and TRBJ2-2. This CDR3 region has 16 residues. Germline V CDR1 and CDR2: MGHRA, YSYEKL. The CDR3 loop reads CASSQVNGANTGELFF.

The rearrangement uses TRBV12-3 or TRBV12-4 and TRBJ2-5. The CDR3 loop spans 14 amino acids. The CDR3 spells CASSTGSYQETQYF.

The CDR3 reads CASIRGLRAPGDEQYF. The rearrangement joins TRBV28 to TRBJ2-7; the TCRdb D gene call, TRBD1, has no DNA to confirm it. Germline values: CDR1 MDHEN, CDR2 SYDVKM. CDR3 length: 16 amino acids.

V gene TRBV20-1 combines with J gene TRBJ1-1; as DNA is missing, the TRBD1 call by TCRdb cannot be tested. The CDR3 loop spans 14 amino acids. Germline CDR1 is DFQATT and CDR2 is SNEGSKA (reference sequence). CDR3 region: CSAPRQGSGTEAFF.

V gene TRBV7-6 combines with J gene TRBJ2-7; TCRdb lists TRBD2, though no DNA is available to test this call. The CDR3 loop spans 12 amino acids. The germline V gene encodes CDR1 SGHVS and CDR2 FNYEAQ. CDR3: CASSSGLSGQYF.

V gene TRBV21-1 combines with J gene TRBJ1-2; the TRBD1 assignment by TCRdb is unverifiable without DNA. TRBV21-1 is a known pseudogene. This CDR3 has 14 amino acids. CDR3 sequence reads: CASSFLQGVVGYTF.